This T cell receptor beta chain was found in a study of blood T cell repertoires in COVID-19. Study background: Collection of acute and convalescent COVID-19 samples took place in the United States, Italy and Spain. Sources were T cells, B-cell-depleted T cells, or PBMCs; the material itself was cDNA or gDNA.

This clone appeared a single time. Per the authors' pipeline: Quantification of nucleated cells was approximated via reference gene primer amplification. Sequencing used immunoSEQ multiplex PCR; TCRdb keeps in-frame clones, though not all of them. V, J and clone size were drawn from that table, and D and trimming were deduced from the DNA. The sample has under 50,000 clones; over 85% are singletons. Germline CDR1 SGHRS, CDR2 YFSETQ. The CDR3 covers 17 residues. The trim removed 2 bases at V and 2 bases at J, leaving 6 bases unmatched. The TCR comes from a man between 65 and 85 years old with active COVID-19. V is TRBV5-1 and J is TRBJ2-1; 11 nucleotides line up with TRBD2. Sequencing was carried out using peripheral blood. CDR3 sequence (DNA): TGCGCCAGCAGCTTCCTTATAGCGGGAGGGCCCTACAATGAGCAGTTCTTC. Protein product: CASSFLIAGGPYNEQFF.